This TCR beta chain stems from a study of T-cell memory formation after mild COVID-19. Looking at the study overall: Clusters of TCRs were largely donor specific.

TCRdb reprocessed the 5' RACE reads via MiXCR and lists one record per CDR3 protein. Of about 560,000 distinct CDR3 sequences in the sample, 17% are singletons; the top ten hold about 8.1%. General study results and limits: Mainly CM and EM harbored the contracting CD4+ clones; mainly EMRA harbored the CD8+ ones. Cross-reactive memory apparently joined, as some responding clones appeared in pre-infection memory.

V lost 10 bases and J lost 11; bases outside the gene matches: 11. CDR3 length: 12 residues. Regarding this clonotype: The antigen is unknown.

The source material was PBMCs or a T cell subset sorted from them (not recorded which). This receptor was identified in an adult woman who had mild COVID-19 (a few samples of this study predate the infection). Cell type and time point are not known. The chain has TRBV12-3 or TRBV12-4 and TRBJ1-1, with 9 bases fitting TRBD1. CDR3 in DNA: TGTGCCACCCTCACAGGGGGCAGGAGGGCTTTCTTT. Its translation: CATLTGGRRAFF.